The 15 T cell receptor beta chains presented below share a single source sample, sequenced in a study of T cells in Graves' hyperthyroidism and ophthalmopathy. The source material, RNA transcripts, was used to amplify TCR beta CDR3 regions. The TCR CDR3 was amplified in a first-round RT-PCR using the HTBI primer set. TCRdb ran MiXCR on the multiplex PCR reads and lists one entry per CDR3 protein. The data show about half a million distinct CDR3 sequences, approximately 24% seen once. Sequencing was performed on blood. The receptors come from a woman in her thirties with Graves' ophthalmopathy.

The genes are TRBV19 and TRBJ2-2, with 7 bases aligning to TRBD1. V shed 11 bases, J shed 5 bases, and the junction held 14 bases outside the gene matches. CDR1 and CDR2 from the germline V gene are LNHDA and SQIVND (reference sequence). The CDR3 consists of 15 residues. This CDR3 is CAAKGQREQTGELFF. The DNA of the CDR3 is TGTGCCGCCAAGGGACAGCGAGAACAAACCGGGGAGCTGTTTTTT. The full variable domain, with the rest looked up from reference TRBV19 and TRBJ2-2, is DGGITQSPKYLFRKEGQNVTLSCEQNLNHDAMYWYRQDPGQGLRLIYYSQIVNDFQKGDIAEGYSVSREKKESFPLTVTSAQKNPTAFYLCAAKGQREQTGELFFGEGSRLTVL.

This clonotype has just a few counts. The DNA of the CDR3 is TGCAGTGCGATCAGGGACAGGGAGGATGGCTACACCTTC. Its protein is CSAIRDREDGYTF. The chain uses TRBV20-1 and TRBJ1-2; 9 bases are shared with TRBD1. This CDR3 has 13 amino acids. V was clipped by 6 bases and J by 6 bases; unmatched bases: 8. Germline loops: CDR1 DFQATT, CDR2 SNEGSKA (reference sequence).

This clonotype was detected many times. DNA for the CDR3: TGCGCCAGCAGCCAGCCCGAACTTCGAAAGACTGAAGCTTTCTTT. This sequence encodes CASSQPELRKTEAFF. The chain employs TRBV4-1 and TRBJ1-1; D gene uncertain. CDR1 and CDR2 from the germline V gene are MGHRA and YSYEKL. This CDR3 contains 15 residues. V was cut by 3 bases and J by 5 bases, with 16 bases left in between.

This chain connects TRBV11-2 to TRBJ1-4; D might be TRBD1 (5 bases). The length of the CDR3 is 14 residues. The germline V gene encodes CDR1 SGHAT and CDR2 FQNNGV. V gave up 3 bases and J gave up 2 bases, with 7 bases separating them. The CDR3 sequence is CASSFGGTNEKLFF. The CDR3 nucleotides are TGTGCCAGCAGCTTTGGGGGGACTAATGAAAAACTGTTTTTT.

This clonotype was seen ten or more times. CDR3 in DNA: TGCGCCAGCAGCAAGGAAGGGTCTACCAATCAGCCCCAGCATTTT. This codes for CASSKEGSTNQPQHF. This sequence joins TRBV4-1 and TRBJ1-5; D is unclear. This CDR3 is 15 amino acids long. V was cut by 5 bases and J by 3 bases, with 14 bases left in between. Germline-derived CDR1 and CDR2 are MGHRA and YSYEKL.

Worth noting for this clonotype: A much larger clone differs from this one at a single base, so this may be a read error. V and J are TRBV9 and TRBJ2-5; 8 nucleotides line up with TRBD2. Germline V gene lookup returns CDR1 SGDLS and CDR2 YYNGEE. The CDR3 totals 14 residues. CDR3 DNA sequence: TGTGCCAGCAGCCCAAGCGGGAGAGAAGAGGCCCAGTACTTC. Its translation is CASSPSGREEAQYF.

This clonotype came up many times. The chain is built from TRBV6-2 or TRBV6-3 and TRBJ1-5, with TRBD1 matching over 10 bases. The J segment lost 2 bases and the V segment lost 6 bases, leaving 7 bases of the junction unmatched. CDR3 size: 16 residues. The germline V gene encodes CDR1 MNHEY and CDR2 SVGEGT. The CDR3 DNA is TGTGCCAGCAGAGCGACAGGGGGCGGTGGCAATCAGCCCCAGCATTTT. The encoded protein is CASRATGGGGNQPQHF.

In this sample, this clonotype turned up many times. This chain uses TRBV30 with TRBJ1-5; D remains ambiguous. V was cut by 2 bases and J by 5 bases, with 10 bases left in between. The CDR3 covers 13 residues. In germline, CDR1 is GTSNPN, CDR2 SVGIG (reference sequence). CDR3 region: CAWSTRGHQPQHF. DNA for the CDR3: TGTGCCTGGAGTACTCGGGGTCATCAGCCCCAGCATTTT.

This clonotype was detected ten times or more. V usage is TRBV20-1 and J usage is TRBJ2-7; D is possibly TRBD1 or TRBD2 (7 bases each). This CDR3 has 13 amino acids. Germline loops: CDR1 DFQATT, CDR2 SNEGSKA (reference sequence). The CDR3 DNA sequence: TGCTCGACGGATGCGGGGGCCAGGGGGGAGCAGTACTTC. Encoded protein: CSTDAGARGEQYF.

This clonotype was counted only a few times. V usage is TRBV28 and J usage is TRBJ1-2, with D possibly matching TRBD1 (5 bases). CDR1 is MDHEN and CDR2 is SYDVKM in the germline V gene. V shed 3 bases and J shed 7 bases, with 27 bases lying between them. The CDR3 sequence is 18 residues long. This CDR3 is CASSFRVLRDPLRIGYTF. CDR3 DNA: TGTGCCAGCAGTTTTCGCGTCTTAAGGGACCCCCTGCGGATTGGCTACACCTTC.

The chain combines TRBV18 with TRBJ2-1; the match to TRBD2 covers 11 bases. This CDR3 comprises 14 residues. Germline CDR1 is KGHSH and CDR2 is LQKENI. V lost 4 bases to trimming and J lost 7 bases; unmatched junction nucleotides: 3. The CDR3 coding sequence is TGTGCCAGCTCACTAGCGGGGGGGCGAAATGAGCAGTTCTTC. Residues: CASSLAGGRNEQFF.

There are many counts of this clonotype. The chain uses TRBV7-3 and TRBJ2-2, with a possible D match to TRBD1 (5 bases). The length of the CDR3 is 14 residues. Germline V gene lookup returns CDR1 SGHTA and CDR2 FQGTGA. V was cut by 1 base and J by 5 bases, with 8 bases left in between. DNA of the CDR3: TGTGCCAGCAGCTTAAGACAGTCTACCGGGGAGCTGTTTTTT. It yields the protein CASSLRQSTGELFF.

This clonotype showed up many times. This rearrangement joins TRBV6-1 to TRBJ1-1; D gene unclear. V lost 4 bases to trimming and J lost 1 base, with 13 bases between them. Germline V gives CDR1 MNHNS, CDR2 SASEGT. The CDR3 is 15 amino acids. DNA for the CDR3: TGTGCCAGCAGTGGGTATCTGCTGGAGAACACTGAAGCTTTCTTT. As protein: CASSGYLLENTEAFF.

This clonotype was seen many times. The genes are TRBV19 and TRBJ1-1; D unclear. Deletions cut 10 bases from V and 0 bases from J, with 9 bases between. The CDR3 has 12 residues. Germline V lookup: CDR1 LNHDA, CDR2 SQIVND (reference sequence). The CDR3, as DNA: TGTGCCACCTCAAGATTGAACACTGAAGCTTTCTTT. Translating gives CATSRLNTEAFF.

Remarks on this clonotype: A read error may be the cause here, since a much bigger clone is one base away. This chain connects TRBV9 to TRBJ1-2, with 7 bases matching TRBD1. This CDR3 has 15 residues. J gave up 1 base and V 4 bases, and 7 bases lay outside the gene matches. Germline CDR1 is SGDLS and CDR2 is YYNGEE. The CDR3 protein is CASSPSGTDNYGYTF. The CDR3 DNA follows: TGTGCCAGCAGCCCGTCTGGGACAGATAACTATGGCTACACCTTC.